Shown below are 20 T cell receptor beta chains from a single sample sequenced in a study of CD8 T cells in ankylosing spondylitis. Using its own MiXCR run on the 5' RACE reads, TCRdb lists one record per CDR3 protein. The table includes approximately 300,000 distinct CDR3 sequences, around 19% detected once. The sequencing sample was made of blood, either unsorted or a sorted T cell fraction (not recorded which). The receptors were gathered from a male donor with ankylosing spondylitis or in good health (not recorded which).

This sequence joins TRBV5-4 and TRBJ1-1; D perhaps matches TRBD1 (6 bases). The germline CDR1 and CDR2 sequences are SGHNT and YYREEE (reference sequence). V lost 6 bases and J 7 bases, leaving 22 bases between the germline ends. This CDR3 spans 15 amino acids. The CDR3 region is CASTRGGMGNGEAFF. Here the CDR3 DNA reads TGTGCCAGCACCCGAGGGGGAATGGGTAACGGTGAAGCTTTCTTT.

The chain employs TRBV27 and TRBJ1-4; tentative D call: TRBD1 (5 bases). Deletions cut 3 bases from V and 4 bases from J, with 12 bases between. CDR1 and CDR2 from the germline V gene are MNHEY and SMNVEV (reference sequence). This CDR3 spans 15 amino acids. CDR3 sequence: CASSLSAGGNEKLFF. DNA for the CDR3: TGTGCCAGCAGTTTGTCGGCCGGGGGTAATGAAAAACTGTTTTTT.

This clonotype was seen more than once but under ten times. The CDR3 reads CASSSGLDETQYF. The DNA for the CDR3 is TGTGCCAGCAGTTCGGGACTAGACGAGACCCAGTACTTC. The rearrangement joins TRBV2 to TRBJ2-5; 8 bases are shared with TRBD2. From germline, CDR1 is SNHLY and CDR2 FYNNEI. CDR3 length: 13 amino acids. The J segment lost 5 bases and the V segment lost 5 bases, leaving 4 bases of the junction unmatched.

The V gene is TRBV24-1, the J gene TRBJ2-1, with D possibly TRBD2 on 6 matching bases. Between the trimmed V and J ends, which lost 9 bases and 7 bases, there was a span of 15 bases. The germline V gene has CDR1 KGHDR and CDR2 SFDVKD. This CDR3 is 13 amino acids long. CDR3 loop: CATSDGAGNEQFF. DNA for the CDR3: TGTGCCACCTCCGACGGGGCGGGGAATGAGCAGTTCTTC.

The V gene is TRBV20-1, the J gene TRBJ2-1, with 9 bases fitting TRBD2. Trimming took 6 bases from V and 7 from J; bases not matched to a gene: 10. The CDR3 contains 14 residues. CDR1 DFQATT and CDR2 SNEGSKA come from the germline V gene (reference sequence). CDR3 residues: CSAQIAGVENEQFF. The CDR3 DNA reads TGCAGTGCCCAGATAGCGGGAGTGGAGAATGAGCAGTTCTTC.

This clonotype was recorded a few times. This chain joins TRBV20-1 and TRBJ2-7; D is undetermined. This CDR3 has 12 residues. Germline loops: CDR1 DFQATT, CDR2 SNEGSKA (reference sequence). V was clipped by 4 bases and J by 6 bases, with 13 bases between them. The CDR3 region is CSAKGGVAEQYV. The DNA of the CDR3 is TGCAGTGCTAAAGGCGGCGTCGCCGAGCAGTACGTC.

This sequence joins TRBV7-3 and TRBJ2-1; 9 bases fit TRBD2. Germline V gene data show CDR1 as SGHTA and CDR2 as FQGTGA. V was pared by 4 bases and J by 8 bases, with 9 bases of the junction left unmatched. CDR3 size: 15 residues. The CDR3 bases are TGTGCCAGCAGCTCACAAGCGGGGGGCGGTGATGAGCAGTTCTTC. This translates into CASSSQAGGGDEQFF. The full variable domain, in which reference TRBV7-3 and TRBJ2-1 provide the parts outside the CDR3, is GAGVSQTPSNKVTEKGKYVELRCDPISGHTALYWYRQSLGQGPEFLIYFQGTGAADDSGLPNDRFFAVRPEGSVSTLKIQRTERGDSAVYLCASSSQAGGGDEQFFGPGTRLTVL.

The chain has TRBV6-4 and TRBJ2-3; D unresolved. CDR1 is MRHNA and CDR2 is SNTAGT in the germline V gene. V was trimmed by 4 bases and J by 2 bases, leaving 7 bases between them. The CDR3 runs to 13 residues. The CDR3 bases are TGTGCCAGCAGTGCGACTTACACAGATACGCAGTATTTT. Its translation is CASSATYTDTQYF.

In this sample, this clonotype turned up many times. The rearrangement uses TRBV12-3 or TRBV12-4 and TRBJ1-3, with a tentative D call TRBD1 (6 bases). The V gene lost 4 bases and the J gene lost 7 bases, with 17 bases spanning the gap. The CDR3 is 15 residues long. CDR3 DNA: TGTGCCAGCAGTTCCCGGGACATGGGGAGGAACACCATATATTTT. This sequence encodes CASSSRDMGRNTIYF.

CDR3: CASSYQGQGNTEAFF. The CDR3 DNA is TGTGCCAGCAGTTACCAGGGACAGGGGAACACTGAAGCTTTCTTT. The chain recombines TRBV6-5 with TRBJ1-1; 9 bases are a match to TRBD1. Germline V lookup: CDR1 MNHEY, CDR2 SVGAGI. Losses at the gene ends were 2 bases for V and 1 base for J; bases not matched to a gene: 2. The CDR3 is made up of 15 amino acids.

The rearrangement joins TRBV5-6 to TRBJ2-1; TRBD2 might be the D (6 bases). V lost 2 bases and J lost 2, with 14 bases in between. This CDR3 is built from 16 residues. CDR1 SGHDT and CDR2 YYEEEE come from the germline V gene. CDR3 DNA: TGTGCCAGCAGCTTCCCCGGGGGACCGACCTACAATGAGCAGTTCTTC. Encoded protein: CASSFPGGPTYNEQFF.

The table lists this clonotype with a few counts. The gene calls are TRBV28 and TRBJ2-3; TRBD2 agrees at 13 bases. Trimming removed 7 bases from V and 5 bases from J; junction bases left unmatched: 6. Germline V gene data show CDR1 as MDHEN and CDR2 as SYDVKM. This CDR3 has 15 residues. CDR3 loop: CASTRTSGRGDTQYF. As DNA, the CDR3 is TGTGCCAGCACCCGGACTAGCGGGAGAGGAGATACGCAGTATTTT.

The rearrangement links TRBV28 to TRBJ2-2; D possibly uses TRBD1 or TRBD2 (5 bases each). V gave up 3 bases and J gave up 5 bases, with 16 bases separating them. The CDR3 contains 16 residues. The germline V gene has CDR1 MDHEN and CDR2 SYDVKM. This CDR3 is CASSFGGWGDTGELFF. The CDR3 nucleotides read TGTGCCAGCAGTTTTGGGGGATGGGGAGATACCGGGGAGCTGTTTTTT. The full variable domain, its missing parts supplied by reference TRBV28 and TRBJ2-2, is DVKVTQSSRYLVKRTGEKVFLECVQDMDHENMFWYRQDPGLGLRLIYFSYDVKMKEKGDIPEGYSVSREKKERFSLILESASTNQTSMYLCASSFGGWGDTGELFFGEGSRLTVL.

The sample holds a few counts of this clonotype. The CDR3 nucleotides are TGTGCCAGCTCACCTGGGACAGGGGCCTCAGATACGCAGTATTTT. Translated: CASSPGTGASDTQYF. The chain recombines TRBV18 with TRBJ2-3, with 10 bases lining up with TRBD1. The CDR3 loop spans 15 amino acids. After removal of 3 bases from V and 4 bases from J, the junction contained 4 bases not matched to a gene. Per germline, CDR1 KGHSH and CDR2 LQKENI.

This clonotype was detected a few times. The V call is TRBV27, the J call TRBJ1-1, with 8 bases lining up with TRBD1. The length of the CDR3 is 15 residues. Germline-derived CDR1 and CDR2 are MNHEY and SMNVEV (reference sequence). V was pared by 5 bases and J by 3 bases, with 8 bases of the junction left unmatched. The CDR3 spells CASSPYMTGDTEAFF. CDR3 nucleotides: TGTGCCAGCAGTCCCTACATGACAGGGGACACTGAAGCTTTCTTT.

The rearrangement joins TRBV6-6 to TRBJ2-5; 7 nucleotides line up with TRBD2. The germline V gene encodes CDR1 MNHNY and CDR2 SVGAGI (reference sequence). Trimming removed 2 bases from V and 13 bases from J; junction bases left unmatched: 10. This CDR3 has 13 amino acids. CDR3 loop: CASSYVGGDRWYF. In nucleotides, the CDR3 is TGTGCCAGCAGTTACGTGGGAGGGGACCGTTGGTACTTC.

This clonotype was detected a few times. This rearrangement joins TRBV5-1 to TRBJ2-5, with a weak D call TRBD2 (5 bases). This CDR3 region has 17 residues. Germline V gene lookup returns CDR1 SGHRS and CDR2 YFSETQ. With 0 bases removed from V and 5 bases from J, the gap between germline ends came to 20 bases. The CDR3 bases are TGCGCCAGCAGCTTGGAGGGCCGTGGGAGTATTCTGGAGACCCAGTACTTC. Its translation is CASSLEGRGSILETQYF. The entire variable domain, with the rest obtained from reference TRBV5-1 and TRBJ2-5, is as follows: KAGVTQTPRYLIKTRGQQVTLSCSPISGHRSVSWYQQTPGQGLQFLFEYFSETQRNKGNFPGRFSGRQFSNSRSEMNVSTLELGDSALYLCASSLEGRGSILETQYFGPGTRLLVL.

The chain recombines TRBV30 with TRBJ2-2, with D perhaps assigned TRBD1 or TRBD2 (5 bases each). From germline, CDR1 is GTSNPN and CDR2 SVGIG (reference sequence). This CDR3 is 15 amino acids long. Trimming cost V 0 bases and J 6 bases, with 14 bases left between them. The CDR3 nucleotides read TGTGCCTGGAGTGTACTACAGGAGGTGGCCGGGGAGCTGTTTTTT. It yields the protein CAWSVLQEVAGELFF.

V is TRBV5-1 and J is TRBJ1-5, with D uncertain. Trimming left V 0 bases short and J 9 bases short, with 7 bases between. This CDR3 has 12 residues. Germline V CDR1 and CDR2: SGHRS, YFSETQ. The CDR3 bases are TGCGCCAGCAGCTTGGCGGGAGGGCCCCAGCATTTT. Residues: CASSLAGGPQHF.

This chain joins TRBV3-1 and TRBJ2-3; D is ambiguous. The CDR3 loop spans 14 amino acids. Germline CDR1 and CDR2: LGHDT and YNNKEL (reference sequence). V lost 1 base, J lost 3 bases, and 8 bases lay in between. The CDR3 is CASSQGWETDTQYF. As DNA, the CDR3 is TGTGCCAGCAGCCAAGGGTGGGAAACAGATACGCAGTATTTT.